The present T cell receptor (beta chain) was sequenced within a study of T-cell memory formation after mild COVID-19 (dated by TCRdb to 2020 to 2023). A note on the overall study: TCR sequence clusters from the two donors were largely donor specific. T-cell clones expanding and contracting after mild COVID-19 in two donors were tracked by longitudinal TCRalpha and TCRbeta repertoire sequencing. Two young, previously healthy adult volunteers, one female and one male, were included in the cohort.

Sequencing took place on an Illumina NovaSeq 6000. Using 5'RACE with constant-segment primers, TCRalpha and TCRbeta cDNA libraries were constructed, with sample barcodes and unique molecular identifiers added in the process. Trizol reagent was used to extract RNA from every sample. Library amplification was performed in two PCR steps, and a second sample barcode and Illumina TruSeq adapters were introduced in the second step. The libraries were sequenced on an Illumina NovaSeq using 2 x 150 bp paired-end reads. As for how the authors treated the data: Demultiplexing of reads and collapsing into UMI-guided consensus sequences were performed with migec v1.2.7. Using mixcr v2.1.11, UMI consensuses were aligned to TRA and TRB V and J templates and then assembled into clonotypes. Clonotypes were classified as expanded or contracted when called significant by both edgeR and NoisET, with noise models trained on biological replicates. For edgeR calls, the cutoffs were a false discovery rate-adjusted p below 0.01 and a log2 fold-change threshold of 1. As an exploratory analysis of dynamics, PCA with hierarchical clustering was applied to max-normalized trajectories of the 1000 most abundant clonotypes. Separately sequenced CD4+ and CD8+ repertoires were used to assign a CD4 or CD8 phenotype to each responding clone. TCRdb ran its own pipeline on the public reads, namely fastp trimming at Q25 and MiXCR clone calling, and kept in-frame beta chains. Rows are combined by CDR3 protein, so each entry shows the most common genes and DNA. V and J calls and clone size were set by TCRdb, not the authors. This sample holds about 270,000 distinct CDR3 sequences; under 20% were observed only once. More than 20% of the sample is taken by the ten largest.

What the authors observed across the whole study: SARS-CoV-2 specificity of the second-wave clones peaking on day 37 was not confirmed. Some responding clones were detected in pre-infection memory, suggesting pre-existing cross-reactive memory T cells joined the SARS-CoV-2 response. Contracting CD4+ clones turned up mainly in the CM and EM memory subsets, whereas EMRA was where CD8+ clones were enriched. Clones contracting from day 15 to 85 had balanced CD4/CD8 phenotypes, while a second wave expanding from day 15 to 37 was biased towards CD4+. Only two mild cases were covered by the study, and larger cohorts that include severe cases with pre-infection samples were considered necessary.

This clonotype was picked up many times. The antigen this receptor binds is unknown. The record has no base qualities; no much larger clone is one base away. Ficoll-Paque density gradient centrifugation was used to isolate PBMCs. The TCR was taken from a man aged 18 to 30 who had mild COVID-19 (a few samples of this study predate the infection). The sample titles of this study are shuffled in the database, so cell type and time point are left out; the donor was told from shared clones. The sequencing input was PBMCs or a T cell subset sorted from them (not recorded which).

The sequence in DNA is TGCAGCGTGAAGGGACTAGCGGGGCTGGGAGGTGAGCAGTTCTTC. Its translation reads: CSVKGLAGLGGEQFF. This chain joins TRBV29-1 to TRBJ2-1, with 13 bases in between that match TRBD2. From V the trimming removes 6 bases and from J it removes 9 bases, while the gene matches leave 11 bases of the junction unaccounted for. CDR1 and CDR2 are drawn from the germline V gene: SQVTM, ANQGSEA. The CDR3 holds 15 amino acids from the cysteine to the phenylalanine. Only the CDR3 DNA is retained, 45 bases long and in frame from the first base.